Listed below are T cell receptor beta chains from one sample, sequenced in a study of control samples from healthy donors and cancer patients. Generated by immunoSEQ multiplex PCR, the TCRdb table keeps only in-frame clones and is missing some. The repertoire has under 300,000 clones, over 70% of them found once; the top ten carry roughly 13%. Material for sequencing was PBMCs. Receptors were obtained from a woman aged 55-70 years with lung cancer. Each CDR3 is given with its conserved first and last residue. The D gene is left open where the match is weak. Size is omitted from some rows. Given values are once, few, many or a class for expanded clones.

j_call d_call v_call clone_size cdr3_aa cdr3_nt
TRBJ2-7 . TRBV7-2 . CASSRQASYEQYF TGTGCCAGCAGCCGACAGGCTTCCTACGAGCAGTACTTC
TRBJ2-7 . TRBV5-6 . CASRPQGPYEQYF TGTGCCAGCAGGCCACAGGGACCCTACGAGCAGTACTTC
TRBJ1-6 TRBD1 TRBV6-5 . CASTLEGQGYSPLHF TGTGCCAGCACCCTGGAGGGACAGGGGTATTCACCCCTCCACTTT
TRBJ2-3 TRBD2 TRBV7-9 . CASSLTAIGGNTDTQYF TGTGCCAGCAGCTTAACTGCTATCGGGGGGAACACAGATACGCAGTATTTT
TRBJ2-1 . TRBV5-1 . CASSLDRVRGEQFF TGCGCCAGCAGCTTGGATCGAGTCCGTGGTGAGCAGTTCTTC
TRBJ1-6 . TRBV11-2 few CASSFPAEAPLHF TGTGCCAGCAGCTTCCCCGCGGAGGCACCCCTCCACTTT
TRBJ2-1 . TRBV18 once CASSPEQGYNEQFF TGTGCCAGCTCACCGGAACAGGGCTACAATGAGCAGTTCTTC
TRBJ2-3 . TRBV3-1/TRBV3-2 . CASSRGLATDTQYF TGTGCCAGCAGCCGGGGATTGGCCACAGATACGCAGTATTTT
TRBJ1-1 . TRBV7-9 once CASSLAGKGTEAFF TGTGCCAGCAGCTTAGCAGGGAAGGGCACTGAAGCTTTCTTT
TRBJ2-7 TRBD1 TRBV18 . CASSQQGTLVEQYF TGTGCCAGCTCACAACAGGGGACGTTGGTCGAGCAGTACTTC
TRBJ1-2 TRBD1 TRBV6-1 . CASSEITGQDYGYTF TGTGCCAGCAGTGAGATAACTGGACAGGACTATGGCTACACCTTC
TRBJ2-1 . TRBV7-9 once CASSDGRLLYNEQFF TGTGCCAGCAGCGACGGACGGCTACTCTACAATGAGCAGTTCTTC
TRBJ2-1 . TRBV9 once CASSVSPNAETNEQFF TGTGCCAGCAGCGTAAGTCCCAACGCAGAAACCAATGAGCAGTTCTTC